This T cell receptor (beta chain) was retrieved from a study of blood T cell repertoires in COVID-19. Background on the study: Acute and convalescent COVID-19 samples came from the United States, Italy and Spain. Sample material is recorded as cDNA or gDNA derived from T cells, B-cell-depleted T cells, or PBMCs.

Germline-derived CDR1 and CDR2 are MRHNA and SNTAGT. Trimming left V 0 bases short and J 7 bases short, with 4 bases between. CDR3 length equals 12 residues. Study processing details: From reference gene primer amplification, estimates of nucleated cell counts were derived. Repertoires were generated with immunoSEQ multiplex PCR, while TCRdb's copy carries only in-frame clones and drops some. V and J calls and clone size are copied from that table; D and trimming were computed from the DNA. This table has 20,000 or so clones, around 88% appearing once. This chain links TRBV6-4 with TRBJ2-1; no clear D. The clonotype was recovered from a woman aged 55-70 years with active COVID-19. The sequencing sample was made of peripheral blood. The CDR3 region has the DNA TGTGCCAGCAGTGACTCCGAGAATGAGCAGTTCTTC. Encoded protein: CASSDSENEQFF.